A selection of T cell receptor beta chains follows, all from one sample in a study of blood T cell repertoires in COVID-19. The table came from immunoSEQ multiplex PCR; TCRdb's copy has only in-frame clones and leaves some out. The data hold 150,000 to 180,000 clones, with roughly 83% observed a single time. The specimen was peripheral blood. Every receptor here comes from a woman in her sixties or seventies with COVID-19, enrolled during active disease. Both conserved end residues are part of each CDR3. D genes are given only for firm matches. Only some rows state a clone size, as once, few, many or a class for expanded clones.

j_call d_call v_call clone_size cdr3_length cdr3_aa cdr3_nt
TRBJ1-6 - TRBV3-1/TRBV3-2 once 15 CASSQVGQGNSPLHF TGTGCCAGCAGCCAAGTAGGTCAGGGAAATTCACCCCTCCACTTT
TRBJ1-2 TRBD1 TRBV5-8 - 15 CASSLVTGVSYGYTF TGTGCCAGCAGCTTGGTGACAGGGGTGAGCTATGGCTACACCTTC
TRBJ2-1 TRBD1 TRBV7-6 - 18 CASSLPSGTGGLNNEQFF TGTGCCAGCAGCTTACCTTCCGGGACAGGGGGCTTGAACAATGAGCAGTTCTTC
TRBJ1-1 TRBD1 TRBV3-1/TRBV3-2 few 16 CASSSRDRGPNTEAFF TGTGCCAGCTCTTCGCGGGACAGGGGGCCGAACACTGAAGCTTTCTTT
TRBJ1-1 TRBD1 TRBV11-2 once 15 CASSLGQGADTEAFF TGTGCCAGCAGCTTAGGACAGGGGGCAGACACTGAAGCTTTCTTT
TRBJ2-2 TRBD2 TRBV7-2 once 16 CASSLTSGLGTGELFF TGTGCCAGCAGCCTGACTAGCGGTTTGGGCACCGGGGAGCTGTTTTTT
TRBJ2-2 - TRBV6-1 - 15 CASSEARGVGGELFF TGTGCCAGCAGTGAAGCCAGGGGAGTAGGAGGGGAGCTGTTTTTT
TRBJ2-3 - TRBV6-4 - 13 CASSAQGGNTQYF TGTGCCAGCAGTGCACAGGGAGGGAATACGCAGTATTTT
TRBJ1-5 - TRBV6-5 - 13 CASSYMRDQPQHF TGTGCCAGCAGTTATATGCGGGATCAGCCCCAGCATTTT
TRBJ2-5 - TRBV25-1 - 14 CASSESVSGETQYF TGTGCCAGCAGTGAATCGGTGTCCGGGGAGACCCAGTACTTC
TRBJ1-2 TRBD1 TRBV5-5 - 14 CASSSGTGIYGYTF TGTGCCAGCAGCTCCGGGACAGGGATCTATGGCTACACCTTC
TRBJ2-3 TRBD2 TRBV6-2/TRBV6-3 - 18 CASSYEAGGPLYTDTQYF TGTGCCAGCAGTTACGAAGCGGGAGGGCCTTTGTACACAGATACGCAGTATTTT
TRBJ2-7 TRBD2 TRBV12-5 medium-sized 15 CASGLTSGRAGEQYF TGTGCTAGTGGTTTGACTAGCGGGAGGGCCGGCGAGCAGTACTTC
TRBJ1-1 - TRBV10-1 - 14 CASSVGGQNTEAFF TGCGCCAGCAGTGTGGGCGGACAGAACACTGAAGCTTTCTTT
TRBJ1-5 TRBD1 TRBV7-2 - 16 CASSLAAGGSNQPQHF TGTGCCAGCAGCTTAGCTGCAGGGGGTAGCAATCAGCCCCAGCATTTT
TRBJ2-1 TRBD2 TRBV9 - 16 CASSVVAGGRANEQFF TGTGCCAGCAGCGTAGTAGCGGGAGGCCGGGCCAATGAGCAGTTCTTC
TRBJ1-2 TRBD1 TRBV7-8 - 15 CASSLERGQYYGYTF TGTGCCAGCAGCTTGGAAAGGGGGCAATACTATGGCTACACCTTC
TRBJ2-7 TRBD2 TRBV25-1 - 16 CASSGGGLAVPYEQYF TGTGCCAGCAGTGGGGGAGGACTAGCGGTACCCTACGAGCAGTACTTC
TRBJ1-2 TRBD1 TRBV5-1 - 14 CASSQQGGVDGYTF TGCGCCAGCAGCCAACAGGGGGGAGTGGATGGCTACACCTTC
TRBJ1-2 - TRBV3-1/TRBV3-2 few 14 CASSQDLRGYGYTF TGTGCCAGCAGCCAAGACCTCAGGGGCTATGGCTACACCTTC
TRBJ1-5 - TRBV29-1 once 11 CGGGDARPQHF TGCGGGGGAGGAGATGCGCGGCCCCAGCATTTT
TRBJ1-2 TRBD1 TRBV6-5 - 14 CASSSQGADYGYTF TGTGCCAGCAGTTCTCAGGGGGCCGACTATGGCTACACCTTC
TRBJ1-1 - TRBV10-1 - 15 CASSESRGGFTEAFF TGCGCCAGCAGTGAGTCCCGGGGAGGGTTCACTGAAGCTTTCTTT
TRBJ2-7 TRBD2 TRBV19 - 14 CASSTSGKTYEQYF TGTGCCAGTAGTACTAGCGGGAAGACCTACGAGCAGTACTTC
TRBJ1-6 TRBD1 TRBV10-2 - 14 CASTLDRNNSPLHF TGCGCCAGCACCTTGGACAGGAATAATTCACCCCTCCACTTT
TRBJ2-1 TRBD2 TRBV10-1 few 16 CASSDQGKVAGGRQFF TGCGCCAGCAGTGACCAAGGGAAAGTAGCGGGGGGCAGGCAGTTCTTC
TRBJ1-1 - TRBV10-3 - 11 CAITGGAEAFF TGTGCCATCACTGGGGGCGCTGAAGCTTTCTTT
TRBJ1-6 - TRBV6-6 - 13 CASSYDWGAPLHF TGTGCCAGCAGTTATGACTGGGGAGCACCCCTCCACTTT
TRBJ2-1 TRBD2 TRBV12-3/TRBV12-4 - 12 CASSSGGNEQFF TGTGCCAGCAGTTCCGGGGGGAATGAGCAGTTCTTC
TRBJ1-5 TRBD1 TRBV7-9 - 15 CASSETGNRNQPQHF TGTGCCAGCAGCGAGACAGGGAATCGCAATCAGCCCCAGCATTTT
TRBJ2-3 - TRBV19 - 13 CASSDSLTDTQYF TGTGCCAGTAGCGACAGCCTCACAGATACGCAGTATTTT
TRBJ1-5 TRBD1 TRBV19 - 16 CASRPRTGQGNQPQHF TGTGCCAGTAGACCTCGGACAGGGCAAGGCAATCAGCCCCAGCATTTT